This record covers a single TCR beta chain. This entry is derived from a study of blood T cell repertoires in COVID-19. Turning to the study itself: Samples of COVID-19 (acute and convalescent) were obtained from the United States, Italy and Spain.

Cohorts were determined from participant-reported clinical history. Libraries were prepared by immunoSEQ multiplex PCR; TCRdb keeps only in-frame clonotypes and omits some of them. The repertoire holds under 350,000 clones, with approximately 86% as singletons. Source material: PBMCs or T cells enriched from blood (not recorded which). This receptor was identified in a woman aged 40 to 50 with acute COVID-19.

This CDR3 reads CASSYFGGHSPLHF. The CDR3, as DNA: TGTGCCAGCAGTTACTTCGGGGGGCATTCACCCCTCCACTTT. This rearrangement joins TRBV6-5 to TRBJ1-6, with a possible D match to TRBD1 (6 bases). The V gene's germline CDR1 is MNHEY and CDR2 SVGAGI. Trimming took 1 base from V and 8 from J, leaving 9 bases between them. CDR3 size: 14 residues.